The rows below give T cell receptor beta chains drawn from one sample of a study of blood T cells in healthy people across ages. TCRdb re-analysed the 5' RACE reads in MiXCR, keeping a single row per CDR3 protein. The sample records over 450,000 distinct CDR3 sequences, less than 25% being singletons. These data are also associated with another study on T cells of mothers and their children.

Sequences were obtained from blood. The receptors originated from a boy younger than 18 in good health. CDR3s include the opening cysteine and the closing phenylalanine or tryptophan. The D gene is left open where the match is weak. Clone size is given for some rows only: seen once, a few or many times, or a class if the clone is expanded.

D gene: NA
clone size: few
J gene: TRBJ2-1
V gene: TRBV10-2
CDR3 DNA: TGCGCCAGCACCGCGCCCCTTAGGGGTGAGCAGTTCTTC
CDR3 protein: CASTAPLRGEQFF

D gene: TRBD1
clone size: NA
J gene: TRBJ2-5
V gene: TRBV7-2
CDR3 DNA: TGTGCCAGCAGCGCAGACAGGGGGTGGGAGACCCAGTACTTC
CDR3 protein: CASSADRGWETQYF

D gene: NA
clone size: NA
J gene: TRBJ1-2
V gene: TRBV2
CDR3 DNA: TGTGCCAGCAGTGAGGGCCGGACCGATGGCTACACCTTC
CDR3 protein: CASSEGRTDGYTF

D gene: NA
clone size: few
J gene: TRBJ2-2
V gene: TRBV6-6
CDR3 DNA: TGTGCCAGCAGCTGGGTGCAGGGGCTCGGCACCGGGGAGCTGTTTTTT
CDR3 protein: CASSWVQGLGTGELFF

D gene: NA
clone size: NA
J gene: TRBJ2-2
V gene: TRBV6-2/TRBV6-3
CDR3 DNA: TGTGCCAGCAGACTACTCCACACCGGGGAGCTGTTTTTT
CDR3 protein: CASRLLHTGELFF

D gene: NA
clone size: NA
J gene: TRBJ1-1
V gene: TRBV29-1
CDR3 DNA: TGCAGCGGGGTGCTCGACGGCCTCATGAACACTGAAGCTTTCTTT
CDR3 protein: CSGVLDGLMNTEAFF

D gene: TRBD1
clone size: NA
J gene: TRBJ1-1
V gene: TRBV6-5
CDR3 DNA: TGTGCCAGCGCGCGCCAGGGGGGCACTGAAGCTTTCTTT
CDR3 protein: CASARQGGTEAFF

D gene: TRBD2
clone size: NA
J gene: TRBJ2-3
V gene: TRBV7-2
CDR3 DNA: TGTGCCAGCAGCTACAGCGGGAGGCAACGCACAGATACGCAGTATTTT
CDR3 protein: CASSYSGRQRTDTQYF

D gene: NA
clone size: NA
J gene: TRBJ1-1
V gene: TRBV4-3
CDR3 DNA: TGCGCCAGCAGCCAAGATCCAGGTGGGCCAGGGGTGAACACTGAAGCTTTCTTT
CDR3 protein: CASSQDPGGPGVNTEAFF

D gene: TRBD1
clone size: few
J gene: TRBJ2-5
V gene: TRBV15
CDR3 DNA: TGTGCCACCAGCACCGGGACAGGGGGTCCAGAGACCCAGTACTTC
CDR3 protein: CATSTGTGGPETQYF

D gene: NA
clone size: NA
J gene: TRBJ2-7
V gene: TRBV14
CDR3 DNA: TGTGCCAGCAGCCAAGGTAGTGGGTTAAGCTACTACGAGCAGTACTTC
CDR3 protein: CASSQGSGLSYYEQYF

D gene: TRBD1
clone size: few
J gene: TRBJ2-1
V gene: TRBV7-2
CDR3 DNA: TGTGCCAGCAGGGCTGGGACAGACCGGAGCTCCTACAATGAGCAGTTCTTC
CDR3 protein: CASRAGTDRSSYNEQFF

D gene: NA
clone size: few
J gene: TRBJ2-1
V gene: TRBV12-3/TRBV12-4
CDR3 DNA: TGTGCCAGCAGCCCCCCGGGAGATGAGCAGTTCTTC
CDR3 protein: CASSPPGDEQFF

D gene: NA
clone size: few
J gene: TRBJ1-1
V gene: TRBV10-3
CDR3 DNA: TGTGCCATCAGTAACGGACGGCCGCCGAACACTGAAGCTTTCTTT
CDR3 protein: CAISNGRPPNTEAFF

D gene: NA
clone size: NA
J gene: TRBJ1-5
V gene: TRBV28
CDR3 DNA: TGTGCCAGCAGTTTTAGGGGTCAGCCCCAGCATTTT
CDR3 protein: CASSFRGQPQHF

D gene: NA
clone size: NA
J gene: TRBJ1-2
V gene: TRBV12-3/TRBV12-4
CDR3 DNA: TGTGCCAGCAGCGCCAGTTCTAACTATGGCTACACCTTC
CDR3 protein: CASSASSNYGYTF

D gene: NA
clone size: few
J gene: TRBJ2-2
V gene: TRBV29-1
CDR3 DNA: TGCAGCGCCGAAAAGGGACCCGGGGAGCTGTTTTTT
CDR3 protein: CSAEKGPGELFF

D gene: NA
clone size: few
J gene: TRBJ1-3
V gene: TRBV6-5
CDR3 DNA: TGTGCCAACAGTTACGGGCAGGGCCGCTCTGGAAACACCATATATTTT
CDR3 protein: CANSYGQGRSGNTIYF

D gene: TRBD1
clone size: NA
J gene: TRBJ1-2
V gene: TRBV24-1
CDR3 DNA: TGTGCCACCAGTGCCCCGACAGGGATGGGTAACTATGGCTACACCTTC
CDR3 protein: CATSAPTGMGNYGYTF

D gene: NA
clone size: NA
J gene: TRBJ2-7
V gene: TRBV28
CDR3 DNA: TGTGCCAGCAGTTTCGGGGGCAGGGCTCTCGCCTACGAGCAGTACTTC
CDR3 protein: CASSFGGRALAYEQYF

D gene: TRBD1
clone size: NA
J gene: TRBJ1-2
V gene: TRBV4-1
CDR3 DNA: TGCGCCAGCAGCCAACCCGGACAGGCCCGTGGCTACACCTTC
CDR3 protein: CASSQPGQARGYTF

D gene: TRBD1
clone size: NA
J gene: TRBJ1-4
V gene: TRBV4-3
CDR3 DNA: TGCGCCAGCAGCCAAGACCCGGACAGGGATAAACTGTTTTTT
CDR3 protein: CASSQDPDRDKLFF

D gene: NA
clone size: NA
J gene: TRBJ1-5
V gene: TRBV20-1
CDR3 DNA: TGCAGTGCTCCATTCGCTTCGAGTGACAGCAATCAGCCCCAGCATTTT
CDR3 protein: CSAPFASSDSNQPQHF

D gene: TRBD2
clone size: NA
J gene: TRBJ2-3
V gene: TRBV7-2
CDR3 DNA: TGTGCCAGCAGCTTTCCCGAGGCGGGGGGCTCGCCCTACACAGATACGCAGTATTTT
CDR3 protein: CASSFPEAGGSPYTDTQYF

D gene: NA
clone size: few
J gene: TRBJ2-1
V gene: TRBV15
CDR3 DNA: TGTGCCACCAGCGAGTTCGCCTCACTCTACAATGAGCAGTTCTTC
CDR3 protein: CATSEFASLYNEQFF

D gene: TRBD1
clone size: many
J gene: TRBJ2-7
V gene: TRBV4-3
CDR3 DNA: TGCGCCAGCAGCCAACTGGCACAGGGGAGCTACGAGCAGTACTTC
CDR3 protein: CASSQLAQGSYEQYF

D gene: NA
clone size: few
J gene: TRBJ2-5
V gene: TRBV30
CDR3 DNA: TGTGCCTGGAGTGTCGCAGGGGAGACCCAGTACTTC
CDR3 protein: CAWSVAGETQYF

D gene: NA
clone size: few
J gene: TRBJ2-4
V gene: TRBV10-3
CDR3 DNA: TGTGCCATCAGCGACCCCGGGACCCCCAAAAACATTCAGTACTTC
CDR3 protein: CAISDPGTPKNIQYF

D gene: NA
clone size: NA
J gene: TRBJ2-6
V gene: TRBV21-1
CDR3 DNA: TGTGCCAGCAGCAAAGGTCGGCGCTCTGGGGCCAACGTCCTGACTTTC
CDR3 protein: CASSKGRRSGANVLTF

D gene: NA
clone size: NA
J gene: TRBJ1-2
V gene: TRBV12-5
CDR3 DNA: TGTGCTAGTGGTTTGGGGTTTCAGAGTGGCTACACCTTC
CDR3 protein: CASGLGFQSGYTF

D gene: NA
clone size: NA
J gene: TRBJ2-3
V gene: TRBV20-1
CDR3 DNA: TGCAGTGCTAGGGCAATCAGGGGCGGTTACACAGATACGCAGTATTTT
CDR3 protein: CSARAIRGGYTDTQYF

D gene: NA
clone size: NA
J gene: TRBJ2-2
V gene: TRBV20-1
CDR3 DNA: TGCAGTGCTAGAGATATGGTCAAGCAGTCCGGGGAGCTGTTTTTT
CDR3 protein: CSARDMVKQSGELFF

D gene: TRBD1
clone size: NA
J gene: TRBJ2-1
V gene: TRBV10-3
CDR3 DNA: TGTGCCATCAGTGAGGCGGACAGGGGGCGCAATGAGCAGTTCTTC
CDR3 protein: CAISEADRGRNEQFF

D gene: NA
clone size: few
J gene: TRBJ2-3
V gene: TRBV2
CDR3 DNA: TGTGCCAGCAGCGCACTTCCCACAGATACGCAGTATTTT
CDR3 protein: CASSALPTDTQYF

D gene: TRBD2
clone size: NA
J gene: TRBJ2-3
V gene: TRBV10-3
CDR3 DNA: TGTGCCATCAGTGAGGAATCCGGGACTAGAAGCACAGATACGCAGTATTTT
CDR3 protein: CAISEESGTRSTDTQYF

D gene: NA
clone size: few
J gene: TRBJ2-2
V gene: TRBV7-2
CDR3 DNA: TGTGCCAGCAGCAGAGGGGACACCGGGGAGCTGTTTTTT
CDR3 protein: CASSRGDTGELFF

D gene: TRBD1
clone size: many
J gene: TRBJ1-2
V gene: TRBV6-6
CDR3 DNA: TGTGCCAGCACCAGGGGACAGGGCTTTTCGTTCTTCCCCTATGGCTACACCTTC
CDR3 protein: CASTRGQGFSFFPYGYTF

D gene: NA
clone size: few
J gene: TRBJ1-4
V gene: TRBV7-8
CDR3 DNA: TGTGCCAGCAGCCCATATTTCACCGGAAACGGTGAAAAACTGTTTTTT
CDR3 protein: CASSPYFTGNGEKLFF

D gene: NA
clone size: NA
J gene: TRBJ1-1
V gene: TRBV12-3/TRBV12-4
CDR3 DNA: TGTGCCAGCAGTTTCGTTCAGGTGAACACTGAAGCTTTCTTT
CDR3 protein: CASSFVQVNTEAFF

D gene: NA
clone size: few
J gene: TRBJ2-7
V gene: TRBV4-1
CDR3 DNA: TGCGCCAGCAGCCAGACAGCTTCCTACGAGCAGTACTTC
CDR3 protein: CASSQTASYEQYF

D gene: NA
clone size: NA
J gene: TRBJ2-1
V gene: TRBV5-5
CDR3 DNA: TGTGCCAGCAGCCTCCGACTGGGGAGCTCCTACAATGAGCAGTTCTTC
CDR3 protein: CASSLRLGSSYNEQFF

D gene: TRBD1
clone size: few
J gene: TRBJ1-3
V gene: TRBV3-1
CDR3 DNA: TGTGCCAGCAGCCGGGACCGGGACAGGGGGTACTCTGGAAACACCATATATTTT
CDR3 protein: CASSRDRDRGYSGNTIYF

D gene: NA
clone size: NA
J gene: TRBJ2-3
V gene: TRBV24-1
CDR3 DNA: TGTGCCACCAGTGATTCGTGGGGAGGAGATACGCAGTATTTT
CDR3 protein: CATSDSWGGDTQYF

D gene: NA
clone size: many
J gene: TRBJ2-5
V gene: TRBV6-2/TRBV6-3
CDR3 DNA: TGTGCCAGCAGCCCCAGGACATTGCGGGGGCCGAGGGAGACCCAGTACTTC
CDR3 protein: CASSPRTLRGPRETQYF

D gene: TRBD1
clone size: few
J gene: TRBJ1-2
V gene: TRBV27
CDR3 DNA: TGTGCCAGCAGCCGGGACAGGGGGGCTAGAGTGGATGGCTACACCTTC
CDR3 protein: CASSRDRGARVDGYTF

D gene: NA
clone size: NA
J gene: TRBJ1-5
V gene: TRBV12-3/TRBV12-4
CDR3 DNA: TGTGCCAGCAGTTCTCCACAGGCCAGCAATCAGCCCCAGCATTTT
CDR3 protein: CASSSPQASNQPQHF